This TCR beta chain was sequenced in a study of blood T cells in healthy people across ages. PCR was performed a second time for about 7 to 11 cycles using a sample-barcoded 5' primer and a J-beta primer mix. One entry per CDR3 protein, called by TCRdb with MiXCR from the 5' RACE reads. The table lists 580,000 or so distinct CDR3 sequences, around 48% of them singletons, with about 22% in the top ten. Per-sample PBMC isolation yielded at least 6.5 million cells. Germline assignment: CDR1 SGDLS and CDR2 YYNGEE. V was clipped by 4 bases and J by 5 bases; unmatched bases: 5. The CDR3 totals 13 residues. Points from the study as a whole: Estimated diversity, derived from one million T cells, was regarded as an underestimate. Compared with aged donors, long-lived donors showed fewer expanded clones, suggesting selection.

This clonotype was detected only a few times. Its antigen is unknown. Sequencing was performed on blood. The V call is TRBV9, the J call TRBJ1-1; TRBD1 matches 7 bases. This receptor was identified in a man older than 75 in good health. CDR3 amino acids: CASSYTGATEAFF. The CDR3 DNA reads TGTGCCAGCAGCTATACAGGGGCTACTGAAGCTTTCTTT. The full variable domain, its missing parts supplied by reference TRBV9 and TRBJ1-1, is DSGVTQTPKHLITATGQRVTLRCSPRSGDLSVYWYQQSLDQGLQFLIQYYNGEERAKGNILERFSAQQFPDLHSELNLSSLELGDSALYFCASSYTGATEAFFGQGTRLTVV.